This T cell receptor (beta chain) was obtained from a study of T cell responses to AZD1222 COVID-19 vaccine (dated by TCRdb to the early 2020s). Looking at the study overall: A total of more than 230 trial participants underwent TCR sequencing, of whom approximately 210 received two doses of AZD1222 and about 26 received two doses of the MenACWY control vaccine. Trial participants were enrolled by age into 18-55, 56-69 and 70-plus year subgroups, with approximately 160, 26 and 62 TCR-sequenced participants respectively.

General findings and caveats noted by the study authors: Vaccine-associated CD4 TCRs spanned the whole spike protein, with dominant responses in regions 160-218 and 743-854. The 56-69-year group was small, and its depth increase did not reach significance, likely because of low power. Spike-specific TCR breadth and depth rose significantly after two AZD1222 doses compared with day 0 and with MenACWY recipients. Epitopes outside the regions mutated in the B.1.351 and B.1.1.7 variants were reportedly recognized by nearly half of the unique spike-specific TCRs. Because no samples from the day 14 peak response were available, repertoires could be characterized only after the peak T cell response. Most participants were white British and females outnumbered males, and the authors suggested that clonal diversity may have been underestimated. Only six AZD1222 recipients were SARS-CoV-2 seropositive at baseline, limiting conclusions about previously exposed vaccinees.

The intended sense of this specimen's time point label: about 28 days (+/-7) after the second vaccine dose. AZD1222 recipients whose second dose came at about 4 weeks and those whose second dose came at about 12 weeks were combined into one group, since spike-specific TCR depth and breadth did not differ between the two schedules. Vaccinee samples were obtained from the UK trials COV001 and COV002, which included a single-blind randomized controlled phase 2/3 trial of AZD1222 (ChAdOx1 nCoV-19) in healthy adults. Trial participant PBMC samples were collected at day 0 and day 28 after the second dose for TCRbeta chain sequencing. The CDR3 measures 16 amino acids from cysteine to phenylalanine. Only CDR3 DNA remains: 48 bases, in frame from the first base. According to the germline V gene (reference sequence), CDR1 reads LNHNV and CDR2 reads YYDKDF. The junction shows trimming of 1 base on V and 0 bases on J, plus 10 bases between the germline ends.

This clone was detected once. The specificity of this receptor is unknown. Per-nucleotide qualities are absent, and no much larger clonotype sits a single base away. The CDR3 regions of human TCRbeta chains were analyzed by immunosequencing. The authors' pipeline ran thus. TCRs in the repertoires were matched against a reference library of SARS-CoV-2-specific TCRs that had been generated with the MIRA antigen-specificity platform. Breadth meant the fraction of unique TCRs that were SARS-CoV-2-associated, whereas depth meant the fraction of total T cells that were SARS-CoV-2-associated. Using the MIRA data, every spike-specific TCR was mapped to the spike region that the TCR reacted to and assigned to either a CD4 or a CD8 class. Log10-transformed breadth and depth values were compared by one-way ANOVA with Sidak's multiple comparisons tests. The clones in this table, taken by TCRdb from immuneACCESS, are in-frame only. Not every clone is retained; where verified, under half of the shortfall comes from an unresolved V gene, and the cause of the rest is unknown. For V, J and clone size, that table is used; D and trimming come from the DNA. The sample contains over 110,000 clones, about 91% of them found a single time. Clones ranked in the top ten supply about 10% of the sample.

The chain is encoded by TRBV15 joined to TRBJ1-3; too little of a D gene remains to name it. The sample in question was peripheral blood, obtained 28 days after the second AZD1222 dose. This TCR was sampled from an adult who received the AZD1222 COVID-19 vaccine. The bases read TGTGCCACCAGCAGAGTGCGGCGGACCTCTGGAAACACCATATATTTT. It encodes CATSRVRRTSGNTIYF. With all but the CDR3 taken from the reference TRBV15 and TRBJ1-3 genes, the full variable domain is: DAMVIQNPRYQVTQFGKPVTLSCSQTLNHNVMYWYQQKSSQAPKLLFHYYDKDFNNEADTPDNFQSRRPNTSFCFLDIRSPGLGDTAMYLCATSRVRRTSGNTIYFGEGSWLTVV.